These T cell receptor beta chains were read from a single sample in a study of T cells after yellow fever vaccination. MiXCR, run by TCRdb on the 5' RACE reads, gives a single entry per CDR3 protein. The data show around 320,000 distinct CDR3 sequences, about 10% seen once. The source was CD4+ T cells sorted from PBMCs, collected 45 days after the yellow fever booster vaccination. These receptors all come from a man between 18 and 35 years old who received the YFV17D yellow fever vaccine. Each CDR3 is given with its conserved first and last residue. Fields, in order: CDR3 DNA, CDR3 protein, V gene, J gene, D gene, clone size. A D gene is named only where the DNA matches it firmly. Clone size appears in some rows only: once, few, many, or a class for an expanded clone.

TGTGCCAGCAGCTACGCTAGCGGGGCGGGGGAGCTGTTTTTT	CASSYASGAGELFF	TRBV7-2	TRBJ2-2	TRBD2	.
TGTGACAGCGGGGGGATTGTCGGGCTTAATAATTCACCCCTCCACTTT	CDSGGIVGLNNSPLHF	TRBV10-3	TRBJ1-6	.	few
TGTGCCATCAGTGAGCCGGGACAGGGGGCCTACGAGCAGTACTTC	CAISEPGQGAYEQYF	TRBV10-3	TRBJ2-7	TRBD1	.
TGTGCCAGCAGTTATTGGGAGCGGGGGCTTCTCTGGGAGCAGTTCTTC	CASSYWERGLLWEQFF	TRBV6-5	TRBJ2-1	TRBD2	.
TGTGCCAGCAGCTTACAGGGTCTCAGCACCATATATTTT	CASSLQGLSTIYF	TRBV5-4	TRBJ1-3	.	once
TGTGCCAGTAGCGGCGCAGAACACTATGGCTACACCTTC	CASSGAEHYGYTF	TRBV19	TRBJ1-2	.	few
TGTGCCATCAGTAGAACGAGGGACAGGAATAATTCACCCCTCCACTTT	CAISRTRDRNNSPLHF	TRBV10-3	TRBJ1-6	TRBD1	.
TGCGCCAGCAGCAGCACCGGGACAGGGGACACTGAAGCTTTCTTT	CASSSTGTGDTEAFF	TRBV5-1	TRBJ1-1	TRBD1	few
TGCGCCAGCAGCTTCACAGGGATAAGCAACGAGCAGTACTTC	CASSFTGISNEQYF	TRBV5-1	TRBJ2-7	.	.
TGCGCCAGCAGCTTAGTAGGGGGTACTAACTATGGCTACACCTTC	CASSLVGGTNYGYTF	TRBV5-1	TRBJ1-2	.	.
TGTGCCAGCTCACCTGTGAATGGGAACACTGAAGCTTTCTTT	CASSPVNGNTEAFF	TRBV18	TRBJ1-1	.	few
TGCGCCAGCAGCCAGGAACTAGCGGGGGGCCGGGGGGAGACCCAGTACTTC	CASSQELAGGRGETQYF	TRBV4-3	TRBJ2-5	TRBD2	.
TGTGCCAGCAGTTTGAGACACCTCAAGGCGCAGTATTTT	CASSLRHLKAQYF	TRBV27	TRBJ2-3	.	few
TGTGCCAGCAGCCCAAATCTTGAGGACAGGGGTTATTCACCCCTCCACTTT	CASSPNLEDRGYSPLHF	TRBV4-2	TRBJ1-6	TRBD1	.
TGTGCCTCTGGACACAGATTCTACGAGCAGTACTTC	CASGHRFYEQYF	TRBV6-2/TRBV6-3	TRBJ2-7	.	many
TGTGCCATCAGTGAGACTAGCGGGGTCCCAGATACGCAGTATTTT	CAISETSGVPDTQYF	TRBV10-3	TRBJ2-3	TRBD2	.
TGTGCCAGCAGTTTACCGCGCCTGCAGGGGGCCTATGGCTACACCTTC	CASSLPRLQGAYGYTF	TRBV12-3/TRBV12-4	TRBJ1-2	TRBD1	.
TGTGCCAGCAGCGCCACGGGCTGGGATCCAAACATTCAGTACTTC	CASSATGWDPNIQYF	TRBV11-1	TRBJ2-4	.	.
TGCAGTGCTAGGGGCCCCCACAGGGGTCGGGGTCAGCCCCAGCATTTT	CSARGPHRGRGQPQHF	TRBV20-1	TRBJ1-5	TRBD1	many
TGTGCCAGCAGTTACTCGGAAGGGTGGGATGAAAAACTGTTTTTT	CASSYSEGWDEKLFF	TRBV6-6	TRBJ1-4	.	.
TGTGCCAGCAGACGCCCCGGCCTGCAAGAGACCCAGTACTTC	CASRRPGLQETQYF	TRBV7-2	TRBJ2-5	.	many
TGTGCCAGCAGCCAAGACTGGGGACAGGGGCGTTCACCCCTCCACTTT	CASSQDWGQGRSPLHF	TRBV6-2/TRBV6-3	TRBJ1-6	TRBD1	few
TGCGCCAGCAGCTTAACCGTTAGCTCCTACAATGAGCAGTTCTTC	CASSLTVSSYNEQFF	TRBV5-1	TRBJ2-1	.	few
TGCGCCAGCAGCCCCCAGGGGACAGTAGACTATGGCTACACCTTC	CASSPQGTVDYGYTF	TRBV5-1	TRBJ1-2	TRBD1	.
TGTGCCAGCAGCCAAGAATCCTTAGGCCGGAATGAGCAGTTCTTC	CASSQESLGRNEQFF	TRBV3-1	TRBJ2-1	.	few
TGTGCCAGCAGCTTAGCACGTGTGGCGCCGCAAGAGACCCAGTACTTC	CASSLARVAPQETQYF	TRBV7-8	TRBJ2-5	.	.
TGTGCCAGCAGTTTAAGGGGGGCGACAGGGCGCACTGAAGCTTTCTTT	CASSLRGATGRTEAFF	TRBV28	TRBJ1-1	TRBD1	few
TGCAGCGAAGCGGCGGGGCGATACAATGAGCAGTTCTTC	CSEAAGRYNEQFF	TRBV20-1	TRBJ2-1	.	few
TGCGCCAGCAGCTTGGAGTACGAGCAGTACTTC	CASSLEYEQYF	TRBV5-1	TRBJ2-7	.	many
TGTGCCAGCAGCCAAGTTGAGAACTACGAGCAGTACTTC	CASSQVENYEQYF	TRBV14	TRBJ2-7	.	few
TGTGCCTGGACTACGGGCTTGGGGAACACTGAAGCTTTCTTT	CAWTTGLGNTEAFF	TRBV30	TRBJ1-1	.	.
TGCAGTGCTAAGGAGCCGGGGAACTATGGCTACACCTTC	CSAKEPGNYGYTF	TRBV20-1	TRBJ1-2	.	few
TGTGCCAGCAGCGCTGACACAGGGGGCTACACCGGGGAGCTGTTTTTT	CASSADTGGYTGELFF	TRBV9	TRBJ2-2	TRBD1	few
TGTGCCAGCAGCCACAGGGGCCTTAATGAAAAACTGTTTTTT	CASSHRGLNEKLFF	TRBV7-4	TRBJ1-4	TRBD1	.
TGTGCCAGCAACTTAGGGGGGGACACAGATACGCAGTATTTT	CASNLGGDTDTQYF	TRBV28	TRBJ2-3	.	.
TGCGCCAGCAGACAGGGTTTCCAGAGCACCGGGGAGCTGTTTTTT	CASRQGFQSTGELFF	TRBV5-1	TRBJ2-2	.	.
TGTGCCAGCAGCTTTACATACAATGAGCAGTTCTTC	CASSFTYNEQFF	TRBV7-9	TRBJ2-1	.	many
TGTGCCAGCAGTTTTAAGGGCCAGGGGCTGAACACTGAAGCTTTCTTT	CASSFKGQGLNTEAFF	TRBV12-3/TRBV12-4	TRBJ1-1	.	many
TGTGCCAGCAGTGCCCGGCTCGAGCAGTACTTC	CASSARLEQYF	TRBV2	TRBJ2-7	.	.
TGCAGTGCTCGGACAGGTGGAGTGAGAGATACGCAGTATTTT	CSARTGGVRDTQYF	TRBV20-1	TRBJ2-3	TRBD1	.
TGTGCCAGCAGCCTACAGCAAAACTCTGAAGCTTTCTTT	CASSLQQNSEAFF	TRBV7-8	TRBJ1-1	.	few
TGTGCCAGCTTAAAGAGCGGAGGGGGCACCGGGGAGCTGTTTTTT	CASLKSGGGTGELFF	TRBV6-1	TRBJ2-2	.	many
TGTGCCAGCAGTTTCGAAAACTATGGCTACACCTTC	CASSFENYGYTF	TRBV12-3/TRBV12-4	TRBJ1-2	.	.
TGTGCCAGCCACGAGAGGGGGCGATACATGAACACTGAAGCTTTCTTT	CASHERGRYMNTEAFF	TRBV6-2/TRBV6-3	TRBJ1-1	TRBD1	.
TGCGCCAGCAGCCATTCAGGGAAGTCACAGGGGACCGGGGAGCTGTTTTTT	CASSHSGKSQGTGELFF	TRBV4-1	TRBJ2-2	TRBD1	few
TGTGCCAGCAGTGAGTCGGGGATCCGCACAGATACGCAGTATTTT	CASSESGIRTDTQYF	TRBV6-1	TRBJ2-3	.	.
TGTGCCAGCAGTTTATCCGGCCAGGTTTACTACGAGCAGTACTTC	CASSLSGQVYYEQYF	TRBV27	TRBJ2-7	.	few
TGTGCCAGCAGTGGAGGGGGGACTAGCGGGATTGAGACCCAGTACTTC	CASSGGGTSGIETQYF	TRBV27	TRBJ2-5	TRBD2	few
TGCGCCAGCAGCACCCACGGACAGGGGGCAACTGAAGCTTTCTTT	CASSTHGQGATEAFF	TRBV5-1	TRBJ1-1	TRBD1	many
TGTGCCAGCAGCTCGAGTAGGGCGGGGGGGCTCGAGACCCAGTACTTC	CASSSSRAGGLETQYF	TRBV7-2	TRBJ2-5	TRBD2	few
TGTGCCAGCAGTCTCGGGCCGATGGGGTCCTACGAGCAGTACTTC	CASSLGPMGSYEQYF	TRBV6-5	TRBJ2-7	.	many
TGTGCCAGCAGTTACTCGCCAGGCAACTCTGGAAACACCATATATTTT	CASSYSPGNSGNTIYF	TRBV6-2/TRBV6-3	TRBJ1-3	.	few